This T cell receptor beta chain originates from a study of CD8 T cells in ankylosing spondylitis. By quantitative 5'-RACE with molecular barcodes, the TCR beta libraries were made. TCRdb used MiXCR to reprocess the 5' RACE reads, holding one entry per CDR3 protein. The sample includes 50,000 to 70,000 distinct CDR3 sequences, more than 5.5% seen only once; the top ten take approximately 5%. This clonotype was observed many times. Its antigen remains unidentified. The trim removed 2 bases at V and 8 bases at J, leaving 10 bases unmatched. This CDR3 region has 15 residues. Per germline, CDR1 SGHKS and CDR2 YYEKEE (reference sequence). Regarding the study as a whole: The clones that were linked to disease were reported to be significantly enriched in matched synovial fluid samples from ankylosing spondylitis patients.

The TCR was taken from a male donor with ankylosing spondylitis. Source material: synovial fluid, either unsorted or a sorted T cell fraction (not recorded which). The chain links TRBV5-5 to TRBJ2-1, with 7 bases aligning to TRBD1. The CDR3 DNA follows: TGTGCCAGCAGCTTTAGAACAGGGGATCAATATGAGCAGTTCTTC. It translates to CASSFRTGDQYEQFF.